One sample yielded the 9 T cell receptor beta chains listed below, sequenced in a study of T-cell memory formation after mild COVID-19. One entry per CDR3 protein, called by TCRdb with MiXCR from the 5' RACE reads. The table includes approximately 170,000 distinct CDR3 sequences, 13% detected once. Sequencing was carried out using PBMCs or a T cell subset sorted from them (not recorded which). The source is a man aged 18 to 35 who had mild COVID-19 (a few samples of this study predate the infection). Cell type and time point are not known.

In this sample, this clonotype turned up a few times. This chain joins TRBV6-2 or TRBV6-3 and TRBJ1-5; possibly TRBD1 for D (5 bases). The V and J ends lost 6 bases and 3 bases respectively, with 9 bases between them. Germline CDR1 is MNHEY and CDR2 is SVGEGT. The CDR3 length is 13 residues. CDR3: CASSDRINQPQHF. CDR3 DNA sequence: TGTGCCAGCAGCGACAGAATCAATCAGCCCCAGCATTTT.

This clonotype occurred a few times. The chain joins TRBV7-2 to TRBJ2-7; TRBD1 matches 12 bases. Germline V gene data show CDR1 as SGHTA and CDR2 as FQGNSA. J was trimmed by 8 bases and V by 5 bases; bases with no gene match: 13. CDR3 length: 16 residues. The CDR3 is CASSRRAGTGGPQQYF. The DNA of the CDR3 is TGTGCCAGCAGCCGCCGAGCCGGGACAGGGGGCCCTCAGCAGTACTTC. The full variable domain, rest sourced from reference TRBV7-2 and TRBJ2-7, is GAGVSQSPSNKVTEKGKDVELRCDPISGHTALYWYRQSLGQGLEFLIYFQGNSAPDKSGLPSDRFSAERTGGSVSTLTIQRTQQEDSAVYLCASSRRAGTGGPQQYFGPGTRLTVT.

The CDR3 DNA reads TGCAGTGCTAGAGCAGGGGGCTCCTACGGCTACACCTTC. Its translation: CSARAGGSYGYTF. The V and J genes are TRBV20-1 and TRBJ1-2; 8 bases fit TRBD1. With 1 base clipped from V and 8 bases from J, the junction kept 6 bases outside the gene matches. The CDR3 sequence is 13 residues long. Germline assignment: CDR1 DFQATT and CDR2 SNEGSKA (reference sequence).

The chain recombines TRBV2 with TRBJ1-5, with D possibly matching TRBD1 (6 bases). Germline assignment: CDR1 SNHLY and CDR2 FYNNEI. V was shortened by 8 bases and J by 11 bases, with 19 bases between the two germline ends. CDR3 length equals 13 residues. The CDR3 sequence is CASGAQGSQAQHF. The CDR3 DNA reads TGTGCCAGCGGGGCGCAGGGGTCGCAGGCCCAGCATTTT.

The chain recombines TRBV5-1 with TRBJ2-1; 12 bases match TRBD2. After removal of 4 bases from V and 5 bases from J, the junction contained 4 bases not matched to a gene. This CDR3 contains 15 residues. The germline V gene has CDR1 SGHRS and CDR2 YFSETQ. The CDR3 region is CASSHASGGDNEQFF. The CDR3 DNA follows: TGCGCCAGCAGCCATGCTAGCGGGGGGGACAATGAGCAGTTCTTC.

Only a few counts were recorded for this clonotype. This sequence joins TRBV11-2 and TRBJ2-7; D not certain. Germline V gene data show CDR1 as SGHAT and CDR2 as FQNNGV. V was shortened by 0 bases and J by 3 bases, with 9 bases between the two germline ends. The CDR3 is made up of 14 amino acids. CDR3 bases: TGTGCCAGCAGCTTAGACGCCCTTAACTACGAGCAGTACTTC. It yields the protein CASSLDALNYEQYF. Supplemented by reference TRBV11-2 and TRBJ2-7, the full variable domain reads EAGVAQSPRYKIIEKRQSVAFWCNPISGHATLYWYQQILGQGPKLLIQFQNNGVVDDSQLPKDRFSAERLKGVDSTLKIQPAKLEDSAVYLCASSLDALNYEQYFGPGTRLTVT.

The rearrangement uses TRBV4-3 and TRBJ2-3; 8 bases are a match to TRBD1. V trimming: 0 bases; J trimming: 3 bases; junction bases outside the gene matches: 5. The CDR3 sequence is 16 residues long. CDR1 is LGHNA, CDR2 YSLEER, per germline. The CDR3 loop reads CASSQDVQGATDTQYF. Written as DNA, the CDR3 is TGCGCCAGCAGCCAAGATGTTCAGGGGGCTACAGATACGCAGTATTTT.

By share, this clonotype ranks as medium-sized. The J gene is TRBJ2-5, the V gene TRBV20-1, with 7 bases aligning to TRBD1. The CDR3 is made up of 14 amino acids. With V trimmed by 6 bases and J by 1 base, 8 bases remained unmatched. The germline V gene has CDR1 DFQATT and CDR2 SNEGSKA (reference sequence). CDR3 sequence: CSAAPGTVQETQYF. Written as DNA, the CDR3 is TGCAGTGCAGCACCTGGGACAGTCCAAGAGACCCAGTACTTC.

The CDR3 protein is CASSLVNIQYF. CDR3 bases: TGTGCCAGCAGCTTAGTGAACATTCAGTACTTC. The chain links TRBV11-2 to TRBJ2-4; D gene ambiguous. V lost 1 base to trimming and J lost 7 bases, with 2 bases between them. The CDR3 runs 11 residues. CDR1 is SGHAT, CDR2 FQNNGV, per germline.